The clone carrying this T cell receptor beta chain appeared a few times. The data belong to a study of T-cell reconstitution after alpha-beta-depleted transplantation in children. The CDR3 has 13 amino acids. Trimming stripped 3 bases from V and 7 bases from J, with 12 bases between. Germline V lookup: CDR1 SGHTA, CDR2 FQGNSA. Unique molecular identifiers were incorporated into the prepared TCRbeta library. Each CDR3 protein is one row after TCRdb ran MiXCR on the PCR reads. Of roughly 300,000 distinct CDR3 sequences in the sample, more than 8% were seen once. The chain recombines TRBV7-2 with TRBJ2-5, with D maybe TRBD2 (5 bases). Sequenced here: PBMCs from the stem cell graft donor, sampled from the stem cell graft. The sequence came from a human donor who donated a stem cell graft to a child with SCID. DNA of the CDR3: TGTGCCAGCAGCTTTTTGGAGGCAGGGACCCAGTACTTC. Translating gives CASSFLEAGTQYF. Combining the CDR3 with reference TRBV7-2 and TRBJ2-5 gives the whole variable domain GAGVSQSPSNKVTEKGKDVELRCDPISGHTALYWYRQSLGQGLEFLIYFQGNSAPDKSGLPSDRFSAERTGGSVSTLTIQRTQQEDSAVYLCASSFLEAGTQYFGPGTRLLVL.